In its sample, the clone carrying this T cell receptor beta chain was seen a few times. All of the donors resided in Nashville, Tennessee, and each was a Caucasian adult. The authors divided CD4+ cells into CD45RA+ naive and CD45RA-negative memory subsets. These data belong to a study of shared clonotypes between healthy human individuals. Across the whole study: Donors were a couple of women and a few men aged 18 to 49. CD4 naive and memory got three plates each, CD8 naive two, CD8 memory one.

The germline gives CDR1 SGHRS, CDR2 YFSETQ. Deletions cut 6 bases from V and 6 bases from J, with 25 bases between. The CDR3 runs 16 residues. TCRdb keeps only in-frame clones here, not all; method: immunoSEQ multiplex PCR. The table lists approximately 980,000 clones, about 80% of them singletons. The sequencing sample was made of memory CD4+ T cells sorted from blood. Described subset: CD45RA-negative fraction. The TCR comes from a man between 18 and 35 years old in good health. The chain has TRBV5-1 and TRBJ2-7; TRBD2 might be the D (7 bases). The CDR3 is CASNKGTAGAWAEQYF. CDR3 nucleotides: TGCGCCAGCAACAAAGGGACGGCGGGGGCATGGGCCGAGCAGTACTTC.